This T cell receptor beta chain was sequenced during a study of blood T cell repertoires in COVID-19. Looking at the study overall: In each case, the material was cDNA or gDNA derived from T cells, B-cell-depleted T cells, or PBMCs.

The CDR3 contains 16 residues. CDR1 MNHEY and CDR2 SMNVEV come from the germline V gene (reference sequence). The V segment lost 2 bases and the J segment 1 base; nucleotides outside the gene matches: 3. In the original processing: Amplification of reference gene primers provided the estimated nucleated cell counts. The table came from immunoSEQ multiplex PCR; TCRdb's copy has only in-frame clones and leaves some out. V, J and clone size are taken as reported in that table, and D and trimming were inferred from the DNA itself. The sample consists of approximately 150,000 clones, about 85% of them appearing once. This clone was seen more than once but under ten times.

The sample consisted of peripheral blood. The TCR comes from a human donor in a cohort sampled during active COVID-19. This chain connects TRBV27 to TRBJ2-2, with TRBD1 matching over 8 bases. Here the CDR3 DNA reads TGTGCCAGCAGTTTAATCGGACAGGGGAACACCGGGGAGCTGTTTTTT. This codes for CASSLIGQGNTGELFF.